This T cell receptor beta chain originates from a study of response to subunit inactivated influenza vaccine. TCRdb reanalysed the RT-PCR reads using MiXCR and keeps one entry per CDR3 protein. The sample holds about 530,000 distinct CDR3 sequences, approximately 13% seen once. CDR1 is SGHTA, CDR2 FQGNSA, per germline. The CDR3 runs 17 residues. Trimming took off 5 bases at V and 4 bases at J, with 23 bases between the two ends. Sequenced material: PBMCs from blood, taken about 40 days after vaccination. The sequence came from a man aged 50-59 years who received an inactivated influenza vaccine. The chain uses TRBV7-2 and TRBJ1-1; D not certain. CDR3 in DNA: TGTGCCAGCAGCCGTTACGCCAATATGGGAGGGAGCACTGAAGCTTTCTTT. It encodes CASSRYANMGGSTEAFF.